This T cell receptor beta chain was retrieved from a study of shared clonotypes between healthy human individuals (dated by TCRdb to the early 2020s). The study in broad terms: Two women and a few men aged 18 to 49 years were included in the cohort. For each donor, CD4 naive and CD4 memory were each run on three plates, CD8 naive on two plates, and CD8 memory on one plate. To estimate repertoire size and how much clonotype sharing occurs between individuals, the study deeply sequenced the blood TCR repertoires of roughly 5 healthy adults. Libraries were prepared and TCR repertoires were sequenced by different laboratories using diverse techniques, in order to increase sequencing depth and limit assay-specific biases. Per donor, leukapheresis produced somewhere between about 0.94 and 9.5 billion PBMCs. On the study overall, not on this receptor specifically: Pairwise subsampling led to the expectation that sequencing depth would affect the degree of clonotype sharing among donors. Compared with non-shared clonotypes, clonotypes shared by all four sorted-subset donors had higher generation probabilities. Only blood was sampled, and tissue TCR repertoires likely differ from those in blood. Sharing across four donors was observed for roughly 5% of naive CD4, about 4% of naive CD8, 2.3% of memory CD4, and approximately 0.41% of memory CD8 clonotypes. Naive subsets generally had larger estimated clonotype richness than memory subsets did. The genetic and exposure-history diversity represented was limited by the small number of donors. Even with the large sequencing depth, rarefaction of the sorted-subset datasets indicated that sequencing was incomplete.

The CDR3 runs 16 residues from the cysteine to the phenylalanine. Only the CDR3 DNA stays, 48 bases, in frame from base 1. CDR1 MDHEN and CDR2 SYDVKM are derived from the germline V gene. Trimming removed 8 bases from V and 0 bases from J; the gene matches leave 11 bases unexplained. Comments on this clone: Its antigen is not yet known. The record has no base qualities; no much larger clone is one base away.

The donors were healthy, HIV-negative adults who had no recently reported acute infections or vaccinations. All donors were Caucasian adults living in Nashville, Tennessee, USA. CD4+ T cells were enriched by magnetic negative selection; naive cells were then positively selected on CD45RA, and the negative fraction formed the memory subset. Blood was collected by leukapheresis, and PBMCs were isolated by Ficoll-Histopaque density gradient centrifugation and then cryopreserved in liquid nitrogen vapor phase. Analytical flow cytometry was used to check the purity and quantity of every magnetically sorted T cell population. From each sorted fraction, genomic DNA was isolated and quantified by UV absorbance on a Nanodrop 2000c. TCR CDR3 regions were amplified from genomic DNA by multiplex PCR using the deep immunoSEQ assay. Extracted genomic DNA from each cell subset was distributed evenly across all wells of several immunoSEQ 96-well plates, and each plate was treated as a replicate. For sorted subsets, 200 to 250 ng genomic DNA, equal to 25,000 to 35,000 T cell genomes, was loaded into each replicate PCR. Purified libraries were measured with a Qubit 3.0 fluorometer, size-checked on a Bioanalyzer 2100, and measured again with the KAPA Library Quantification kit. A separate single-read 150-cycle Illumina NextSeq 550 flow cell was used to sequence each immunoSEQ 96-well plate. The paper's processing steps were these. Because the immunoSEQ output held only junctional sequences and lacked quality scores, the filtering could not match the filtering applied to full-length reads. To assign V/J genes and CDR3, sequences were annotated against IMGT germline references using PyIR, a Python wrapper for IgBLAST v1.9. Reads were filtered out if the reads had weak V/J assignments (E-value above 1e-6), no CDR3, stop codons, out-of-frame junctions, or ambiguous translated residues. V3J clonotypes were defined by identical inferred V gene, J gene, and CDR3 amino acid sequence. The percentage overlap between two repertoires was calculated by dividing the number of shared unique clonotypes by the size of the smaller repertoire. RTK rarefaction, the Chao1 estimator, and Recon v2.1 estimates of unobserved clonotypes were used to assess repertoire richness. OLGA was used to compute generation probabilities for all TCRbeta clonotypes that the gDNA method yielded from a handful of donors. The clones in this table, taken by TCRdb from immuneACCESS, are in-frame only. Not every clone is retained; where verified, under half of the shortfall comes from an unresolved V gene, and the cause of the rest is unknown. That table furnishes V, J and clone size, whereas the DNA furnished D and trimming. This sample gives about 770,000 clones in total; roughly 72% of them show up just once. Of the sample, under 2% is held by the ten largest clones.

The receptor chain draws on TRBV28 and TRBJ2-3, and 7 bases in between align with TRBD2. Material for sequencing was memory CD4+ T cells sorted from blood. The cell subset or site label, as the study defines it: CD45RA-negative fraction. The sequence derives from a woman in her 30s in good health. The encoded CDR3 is CASSHRGSGSTDTQYF. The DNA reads TGTGCCAGCTCTCACCGGGGTAGCGGGAGCACAGATACGCAGTATTTT.